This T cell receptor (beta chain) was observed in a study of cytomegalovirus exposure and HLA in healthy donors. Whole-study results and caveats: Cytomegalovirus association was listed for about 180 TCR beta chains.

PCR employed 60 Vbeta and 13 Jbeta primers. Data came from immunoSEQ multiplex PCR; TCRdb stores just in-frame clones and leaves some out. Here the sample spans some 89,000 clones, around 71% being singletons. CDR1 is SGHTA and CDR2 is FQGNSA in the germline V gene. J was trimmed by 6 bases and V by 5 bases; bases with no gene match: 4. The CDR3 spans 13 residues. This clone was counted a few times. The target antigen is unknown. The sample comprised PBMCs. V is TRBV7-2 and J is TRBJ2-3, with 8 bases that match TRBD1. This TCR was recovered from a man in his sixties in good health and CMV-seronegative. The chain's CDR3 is CASSPRDRDTQYF. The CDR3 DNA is TGTGCCAGCAGCCCCCGGGACAGGGATACGCAGTATTTT.